Reported below is one TCR beta chain. The antigen remains unidentified. Trimming removed 4 bases at V and 4 bases at J, with 12 bases between. The CDR3 has 14 residues. Germline lookup yields CDR1 SGDLS and CDR2 YYNGEE. Cells defined as naive were viable CD3+CD4+ or CD3+CD8+ and CCR7+CD45RA+CD45RO-CD95-CD27+CD28+. Peripheral blood was collected from the related graft donor on the marrow donation day. These data come from a study of T cells after posttransplantation cyclophosphamide. Profiled with immunoSEQ multiplex PCR; TCRdb holds only in-frame clones, not every one. The sample has about 16,000 clones, around 94% seen once. Study-wide results and caveats: TRB overlap between skin or GI tissue T cells and blood was limited. Later post-transplant blood repertoires were often dominated by donor CD8+ memory clones.

The origin of this receptor is a woman between 50 and 59 years old in good health and a related stem cell transplant donor. V is TRBV9 and J is TRBJ1-3, with D unresolved. Sequencing was done on a sample of naive CD4+ T cells sorted from blood. CDR3 nucleotides: TGTGCCAGCAGCCCCCTGGCAGGAGGAAACACCATATATTTT. Encoded protein: CASSPLAGGNTIYF.